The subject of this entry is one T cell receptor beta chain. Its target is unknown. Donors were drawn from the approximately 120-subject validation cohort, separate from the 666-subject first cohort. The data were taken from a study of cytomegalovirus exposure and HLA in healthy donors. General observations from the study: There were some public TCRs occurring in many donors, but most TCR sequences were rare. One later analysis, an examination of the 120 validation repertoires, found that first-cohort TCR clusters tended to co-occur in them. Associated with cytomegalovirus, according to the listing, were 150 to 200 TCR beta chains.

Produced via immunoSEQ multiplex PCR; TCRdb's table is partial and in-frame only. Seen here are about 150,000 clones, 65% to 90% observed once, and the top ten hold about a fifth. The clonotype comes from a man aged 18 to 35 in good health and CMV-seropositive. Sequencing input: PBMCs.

The CDR3 nucleotides read TGCGCCAGCAGCCCCGGGGGGAGGGGACGGAAGGATCAGCCCCAGCATTTT. Amino acid sequence: CASSPGGRGRKDQPQHF. The chain combines TRBV4-1 with TRBJ1-5; a weak D match, TRBD1 (5 bases). The germline CDR1 and CDR2 sequences are MGHRA and YSYEKL. Deletions cut 4 bases from V and 5 bases from J, with 21 bases between. CDR3 size: 17 residues.